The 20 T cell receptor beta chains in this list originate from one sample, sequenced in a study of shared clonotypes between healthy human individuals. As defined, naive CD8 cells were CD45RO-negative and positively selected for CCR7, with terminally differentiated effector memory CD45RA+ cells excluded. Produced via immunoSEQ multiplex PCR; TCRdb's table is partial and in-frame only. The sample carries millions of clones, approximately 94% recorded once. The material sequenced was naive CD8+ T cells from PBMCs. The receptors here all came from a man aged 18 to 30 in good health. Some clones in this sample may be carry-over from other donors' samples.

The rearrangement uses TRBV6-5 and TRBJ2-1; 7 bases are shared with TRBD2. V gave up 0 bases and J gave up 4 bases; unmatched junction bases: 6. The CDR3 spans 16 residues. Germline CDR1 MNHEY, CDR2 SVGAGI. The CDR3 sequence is CASSYSSGMGYNEQFF. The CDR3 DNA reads TGTGCCAGCAGTTACTCCAGCGGGATGGGTTACAATGAGCAGTTCTTC.

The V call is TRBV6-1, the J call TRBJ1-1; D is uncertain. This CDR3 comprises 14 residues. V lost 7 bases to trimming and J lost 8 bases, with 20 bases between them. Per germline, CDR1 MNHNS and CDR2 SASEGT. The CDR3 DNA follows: TGTGCCAGCACGTTGTCGGTGGGTTTTAGAGAAGCTTTCTTT. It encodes CASTLSVGFREAFF.

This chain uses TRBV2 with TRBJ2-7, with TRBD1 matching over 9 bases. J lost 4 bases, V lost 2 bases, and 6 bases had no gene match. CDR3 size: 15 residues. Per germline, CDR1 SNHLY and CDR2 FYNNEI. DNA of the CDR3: TGTGCCAGCAGTGAATATATGACAGGGGGATACGAGCAGTACTTC. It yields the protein CASSEYMTGGYEQYF.

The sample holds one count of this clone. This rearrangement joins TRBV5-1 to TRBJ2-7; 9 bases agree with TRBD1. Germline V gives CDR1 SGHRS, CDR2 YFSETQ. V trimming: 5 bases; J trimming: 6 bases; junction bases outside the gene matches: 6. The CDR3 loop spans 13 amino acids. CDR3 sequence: CASRGGTGIEQYF. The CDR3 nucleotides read TGCGCCAGCAGGGGAGGGACAGGGATCGAGCAGTACTTC.

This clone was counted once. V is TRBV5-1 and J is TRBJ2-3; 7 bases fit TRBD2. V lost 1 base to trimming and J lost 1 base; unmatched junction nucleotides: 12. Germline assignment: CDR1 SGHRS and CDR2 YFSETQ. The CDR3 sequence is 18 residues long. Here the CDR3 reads CASSLQVAGVRGTDTQYF. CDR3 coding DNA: TGCGCCAGCAGCTTGCAGGTGGCGGGAGTGAGAGGCACAGATACGCAGTATTTT.

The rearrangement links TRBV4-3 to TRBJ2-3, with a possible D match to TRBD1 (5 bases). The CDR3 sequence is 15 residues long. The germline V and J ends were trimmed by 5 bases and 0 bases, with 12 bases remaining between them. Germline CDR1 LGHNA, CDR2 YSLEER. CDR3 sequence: CASSYRTHSTDTQYF. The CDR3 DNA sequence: TGCGCCAGCAGCTACAGGACACATAGCACAGATACGCAGTATTTT.

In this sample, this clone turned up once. CDR3 in amino acids: CASSVEQVWVEQFF. The CDR3 nucleotides are TGTGCCAGCAGCGTAGAACAGGTGTGGGTAGAGCAGTTCTTC. This chain joins TRBV9 and TRBJ2-1; a possible D gene is TRBD1 (5 bases). CDR3 length: 14 amino acids. Germline values: CDR1 SGDLS, CDR2 YYNGEE. The V and J ends lost 0 bases and 10 bases respectively, with 14 bases between them.

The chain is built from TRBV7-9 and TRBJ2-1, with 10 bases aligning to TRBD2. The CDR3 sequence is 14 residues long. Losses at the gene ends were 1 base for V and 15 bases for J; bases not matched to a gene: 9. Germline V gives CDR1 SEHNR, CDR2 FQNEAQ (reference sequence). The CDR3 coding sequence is TGTGCCAGCAGCTTAGTCTGGCTAGCGGGAGACCTGTTCTTC. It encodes CASSLVWLAGDLFF.

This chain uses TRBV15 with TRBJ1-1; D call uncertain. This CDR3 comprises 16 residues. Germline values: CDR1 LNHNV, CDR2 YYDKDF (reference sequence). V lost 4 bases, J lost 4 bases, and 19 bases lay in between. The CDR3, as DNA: TGTGCCACCAGCAATTGGGCCGGAGAGGGATTCACTGAAGCTTTCTTT. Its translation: CATSNWAGEGFTEAFF.

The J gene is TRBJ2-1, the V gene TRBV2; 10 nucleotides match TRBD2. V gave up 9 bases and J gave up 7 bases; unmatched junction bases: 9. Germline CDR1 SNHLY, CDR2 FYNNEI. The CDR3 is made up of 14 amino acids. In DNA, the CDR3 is TGTGCCAGAGGATCTAGCGGGAGAGGGAATGAGCAGTTCTTC. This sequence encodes CARGSSGRGNEQFF. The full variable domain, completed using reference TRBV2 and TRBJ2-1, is EPEVTQTPSHQVTQMGQEVILRCVPISNHLYFYWYRQILGQKVEFLVSFYNNEISEKSEIFDDQFSVERPDGSNFTLKIRSTKLEDSAMYFCARGSSGRGNEQFFGPGTRLTVL.

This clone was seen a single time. CDR3 coding DNA: TGTGCCAGCAGCCCCCCTGACTCAACTAATGAAAAACTGTTTTTT. This sequence encodes CASSPPDSTNEKLFF. This chain joins TRBV7-9 and TRBJ1-4; D remains unclear. Germline lookup yields CDR1 SEHNR and CDR2 FQNEAQ (reference sequence). The CDR3 loop spans 15 amino acids. Deletions cut 5 bases from V and 0 bases from J, with 10 bases between.

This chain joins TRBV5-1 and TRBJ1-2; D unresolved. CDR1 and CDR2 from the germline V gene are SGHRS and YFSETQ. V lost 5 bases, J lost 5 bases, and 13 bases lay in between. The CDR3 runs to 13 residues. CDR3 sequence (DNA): TGCGCCAGCAGTCGGACGGCAGAGTATGGCTACACCTTC. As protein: CASSRTAEYGYTF.

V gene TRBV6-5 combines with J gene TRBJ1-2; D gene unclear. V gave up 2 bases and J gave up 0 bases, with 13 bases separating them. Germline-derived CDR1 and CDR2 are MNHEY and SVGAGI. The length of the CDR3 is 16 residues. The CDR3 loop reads CASSYSAETANYGYTF. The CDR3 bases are TGTGCCAGCAGTTACAGTGCGGAAACAGCTAACTATGGCTACACCTTC.

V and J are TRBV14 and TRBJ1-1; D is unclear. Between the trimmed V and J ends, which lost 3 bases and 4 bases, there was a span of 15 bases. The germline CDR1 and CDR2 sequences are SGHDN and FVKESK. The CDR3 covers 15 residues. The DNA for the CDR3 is TGTGCCAGCAGCCAGTGGGGAGCTTTCGGCACTGAAGCTTTCTTT. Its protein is CASSQWGAFGTEAFF.

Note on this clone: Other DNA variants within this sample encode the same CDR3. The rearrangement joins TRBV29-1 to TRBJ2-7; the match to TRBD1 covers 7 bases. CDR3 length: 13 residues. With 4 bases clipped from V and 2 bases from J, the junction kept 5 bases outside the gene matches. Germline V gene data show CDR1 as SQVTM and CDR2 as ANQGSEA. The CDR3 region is CSVGTGRTYEQYF. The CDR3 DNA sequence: TGCAGCGTTGGGACAGGCCGAACCTACGAGCAGTACTTC.

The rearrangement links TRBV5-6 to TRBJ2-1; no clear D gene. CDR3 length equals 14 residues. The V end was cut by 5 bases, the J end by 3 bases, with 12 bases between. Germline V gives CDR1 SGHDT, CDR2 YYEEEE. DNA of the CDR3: TGTGCCAGCAGTTCCGGACGGAACTACAATGAGCAGTTCTTC. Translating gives CASSSGRNYNEQFF.

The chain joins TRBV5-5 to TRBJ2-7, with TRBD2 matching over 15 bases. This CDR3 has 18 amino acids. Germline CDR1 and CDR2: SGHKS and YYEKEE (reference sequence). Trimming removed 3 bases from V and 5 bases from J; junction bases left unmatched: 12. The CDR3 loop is CASSWGAGTSGRFDEQYF. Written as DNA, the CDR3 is TGTGCCAGCAGCTGGGGAGCCGGGACTAGCGGGAGGTTCGACGAGCAGTACTTC.

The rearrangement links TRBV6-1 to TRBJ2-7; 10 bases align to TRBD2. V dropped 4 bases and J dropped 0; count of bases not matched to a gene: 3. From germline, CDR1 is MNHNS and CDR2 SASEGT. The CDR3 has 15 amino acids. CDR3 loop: CASSVGLAASYEQYF. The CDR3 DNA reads TGTGCCAGCAGTGTTGGACTAGCGGCCTCCTACGAGCAGTACTTC.

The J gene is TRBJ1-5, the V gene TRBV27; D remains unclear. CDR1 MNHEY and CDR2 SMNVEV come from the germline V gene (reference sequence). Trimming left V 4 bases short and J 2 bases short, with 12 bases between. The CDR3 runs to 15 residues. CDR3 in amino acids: CASSSPAVGNQPQHF. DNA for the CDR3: TGTGCCAGCAGTTCCCCCGCCGTAGGCAATCAGCCCCAGCATTTT.

CDR3 residues: CAISQGRYGTEAFF. The DNA of the CDR3 is TGTGCCATCAGTCAGGGGAGGTATGGCACTGAAGCTTTCTTT. The rearrangement joins TRBV10-3 to TRBJ1-1; maybe TRBD1 (6 bases). Deletions cut 5 bases from V and 4 bases from J, with 14 bases between. CDR3 length: 14 amino acids. From germline, CDR1 is ENHRY and CDR2 SYGVKD.